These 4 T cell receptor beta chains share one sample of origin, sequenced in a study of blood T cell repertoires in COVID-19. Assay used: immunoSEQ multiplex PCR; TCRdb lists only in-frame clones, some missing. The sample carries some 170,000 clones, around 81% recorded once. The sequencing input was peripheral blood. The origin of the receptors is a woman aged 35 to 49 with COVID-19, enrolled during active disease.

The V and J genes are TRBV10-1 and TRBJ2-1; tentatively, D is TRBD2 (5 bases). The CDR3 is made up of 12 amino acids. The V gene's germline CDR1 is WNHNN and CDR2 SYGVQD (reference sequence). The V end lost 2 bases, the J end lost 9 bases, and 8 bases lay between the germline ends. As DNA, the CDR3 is TGCGCCAGCAGTGAGAACCGGGGTGAGCAGTTCTTC. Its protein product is CASSENRGEQFF.

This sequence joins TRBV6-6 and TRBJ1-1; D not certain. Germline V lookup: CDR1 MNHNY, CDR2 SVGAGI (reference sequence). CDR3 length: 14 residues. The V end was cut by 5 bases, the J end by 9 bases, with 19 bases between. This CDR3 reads CASSLNRGVRKAFF. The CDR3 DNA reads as TGTGCCAGCAGTCTAAACCGGGGTGTGCGAAAAGCTTTCTTT.

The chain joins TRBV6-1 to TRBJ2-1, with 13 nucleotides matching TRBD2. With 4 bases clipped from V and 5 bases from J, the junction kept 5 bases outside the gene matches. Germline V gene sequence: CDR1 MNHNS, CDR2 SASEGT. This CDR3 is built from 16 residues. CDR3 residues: CASSAFTSGGDNEQFF. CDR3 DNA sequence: TGTGCCAGCAGTGCATTTACTAGCGGGGGGGACAATGAGCAGTTCTTC.

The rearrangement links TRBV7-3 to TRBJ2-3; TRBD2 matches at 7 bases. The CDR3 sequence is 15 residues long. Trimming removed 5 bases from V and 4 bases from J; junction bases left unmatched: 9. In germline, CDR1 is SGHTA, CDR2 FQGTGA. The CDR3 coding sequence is TGTGCCAGCAGCCAGGTCGGGGGGAGATCAGATACGCAGTATTTT. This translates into CASSQVGGRSDTQYF.